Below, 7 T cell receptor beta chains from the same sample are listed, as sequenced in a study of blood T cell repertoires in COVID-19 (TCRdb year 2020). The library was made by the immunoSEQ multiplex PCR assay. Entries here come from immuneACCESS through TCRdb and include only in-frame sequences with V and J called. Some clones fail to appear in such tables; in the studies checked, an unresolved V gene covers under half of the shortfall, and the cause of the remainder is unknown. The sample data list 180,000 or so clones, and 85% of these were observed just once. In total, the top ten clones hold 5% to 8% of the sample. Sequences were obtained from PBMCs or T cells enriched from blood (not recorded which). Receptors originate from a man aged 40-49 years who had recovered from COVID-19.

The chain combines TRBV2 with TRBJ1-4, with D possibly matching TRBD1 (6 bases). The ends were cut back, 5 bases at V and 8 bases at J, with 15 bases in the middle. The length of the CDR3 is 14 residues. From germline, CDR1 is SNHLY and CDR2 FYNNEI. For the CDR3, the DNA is TGTGCCAGCAGTCAATTTACAGGGAGAGAAAAACTGTTTTTT. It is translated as CASSQFTGREKLFF.

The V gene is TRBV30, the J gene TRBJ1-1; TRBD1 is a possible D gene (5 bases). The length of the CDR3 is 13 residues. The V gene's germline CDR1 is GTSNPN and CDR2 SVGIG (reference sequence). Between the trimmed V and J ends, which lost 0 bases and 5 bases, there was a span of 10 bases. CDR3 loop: CAWSVRTLTEAFF. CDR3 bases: TGTGCCTGGAGTGTTCGGACATTGACTGAAGCTTTCTTT.

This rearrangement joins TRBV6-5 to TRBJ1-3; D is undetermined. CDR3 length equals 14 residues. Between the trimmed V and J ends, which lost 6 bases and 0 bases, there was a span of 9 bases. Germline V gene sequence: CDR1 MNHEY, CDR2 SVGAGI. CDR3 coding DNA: TGTGCCAGCAGGTTAGCGAGCTCTGGAAACACCATATATTTT. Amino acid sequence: CASRLASSGNTIYF.

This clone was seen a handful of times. CDR3 sequence reads: CASRTTGRNTEAFF. The CDR3 DNA reads as TGTGCCAGCAGGACGACAGGGAGGAACACTGAAGCTTTCTTT. The V and J genes are TRBV27 and TRBJ1-1; TRBD1 aligns across 7 bases. This CDR3 spans 14 amino acids. CDR1 MNHEY and CDR2 SMNVEV come from the germline V gene (reference sequence). J lost 1 base, V lost 6 bases, and 5 bases had no gene match.

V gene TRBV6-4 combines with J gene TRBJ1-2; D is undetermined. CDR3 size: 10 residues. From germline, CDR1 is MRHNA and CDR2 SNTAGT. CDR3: CARQNYGYTF. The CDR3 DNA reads TGTGCGAGGCAGAACTATGGCTACACCTTC.

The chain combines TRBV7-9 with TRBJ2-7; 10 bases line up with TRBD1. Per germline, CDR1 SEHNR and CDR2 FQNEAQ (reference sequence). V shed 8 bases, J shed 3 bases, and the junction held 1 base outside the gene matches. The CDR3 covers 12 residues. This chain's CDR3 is CASGTGVYEQYF. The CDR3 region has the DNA TGTGCCAGCGGGACAGGGGTCTACGAGCAGTACTTC.

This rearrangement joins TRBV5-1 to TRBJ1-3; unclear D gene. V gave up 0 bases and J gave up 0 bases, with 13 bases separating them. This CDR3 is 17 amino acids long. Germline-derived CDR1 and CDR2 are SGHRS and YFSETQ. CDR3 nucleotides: TGCGCCAGCAGCTTGGGTCTGGCATCTAGCTCTGGAAACACCATATATTTT. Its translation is CASSLGLASSSGNTIYF.